Following are 15 T cell receptor beta chains from one sample sequenced in a study of blood T cells in healthy people across ages. The second PCR ran 7 to 11 cycles with a sample-barcoded 5' primer and J-beta primers. TCRdb used MiXCR to reprocess the 5' RACE reads, holding one entry per CDR3 protein. This sample has approximately 800,000 distinct CDR3 sequences, with roughly 25% found just once. These same data were also listed under a study on T cells of mothers and their children.

Sequencing was carried out using blood. The source of these receptors is a boy aged 5 to 17 in good health.

The chain uses TRBV6-1 and TRBJ1-1; TRBD1 agrees at 12 bases. The V segment lost 5 bases and the J segment 5 bases; nucleotides outside the gene matches: 18. From germline, CDR1 is MNHNS and CDR2 SASEGT. CDR3 length: 19 residues. CDR3 amino acids: CASSIWPPGTGGARTEAFF. The CDR3 coding sequence is TGTGCCAGCAGTATATGGCCCCCCGGGACAGGGGGCGCGAGGACTGAAGCTTTCTTT.

This clonotype was observed a few times. This sequence may be a read error, since a much larger clone differs from it by one base. The rearrangement joins TRBV12-3 or TRBV12-4 to TRBJ2-1; D is ambiguous. Gene TRBJ2-7 matches the end of the DNA better, so the J call may be wrong. The CDR3 is made up of 13 amino acids. The CDR3 region is CASSWTGPYGQYF. In DNA, the CDR3 is TGTGCCAGCAGTTGGACGGGTCCCTACGGGCAGTACTTC.

The chain combines TRBV7-6 with TRBJ2-3, with D perhaps matching TRBD2 (5 bases). Trimming stripped 2 bases from V and 4 bases from J, with 10 bases between. The CDR3 runs to 14 residues. Germline CDR1 is SGHVS and CDR2 is FNYEAQ. CDR3 protein: CASSLSDGADTQYF. The CDR3 DNA sequence: TGTGCCAGCAGCTTAAGCGACGGGGCAGATACGCAGTATTTT.

This clonotype showed up many times. The chain links TRBV5-1 to TRBJ1-4; D is unclear. V lost 0 bases to trimming and J lost 8 bases, with 8 bases between them. The germline V gene encodes CDR1 SGHRS and CDR2 YFSETQ. The CDR3 totals 13 residues. The CDR3 DNA reads as TGCGCCAGCAGCTTGGAGGGTAACGAAAAACTGTTTTTT. It is translated as CASSLEGNEKLFF.

This clonotype was seen a handful of times. The chain uses TRBV6-5 and TRBJ1-3, with D possibly TRBD1 on 6 matching bases. Germline V gene sequence: CDR1 MNHEY, CDR2 SVGAGI. Trimming shortened V by 8 bases and J by 0 bases, and 11 bases separated the two germline ends. The CDR3 contains 14 residues. The CDR3 is CASHPGVSGNTIYF. In nucleotides, the CDR3 is TGTGCCAGCCACCCAGGGGTCTCTGGAAACACCATATATTTT.

The rearrangement joins TRBV28 to TRBJ2-7; D is unresolved. Deletions cut 6 bases from V and 1 base from J, with 13 bases between. From germline, CDR1 is MDHEN and CDR2 SYDVKM. The CDR3 covers 14 residues. The CDR3 DNA reads TGTGCCAGCAGCGCCTCCAGGATATCCTACGAGCAGTACTTC. This sequence encodes CASSASRISYEQYF.

In its sample, this clonotype was seen a few times. The chain has TRBV11-2 and TRBJ2-7; D is ambiguous. In germline, CDR1 is SGHAT, CDR2 FQNNGV. This CDR3 is built from 13 residues. Trimming cost V 0 bases and J 4 bases, with 7 bases left between them. CDR3 sequence (DNA): TGTGCCAGCAGCTTAGATCAGTTGTACGAGCAGTACTTC. This sequence encodes CASSLDQLYEQYF.

The gene calls are TRBV12-3 or TRBV12-4 and TRBJ1-4; D is unclear. Deletions cut 6 bases from V and 5 bases from J, with 10 bases between. CDR3 length equals 13 residues. CDR3 bases: TGTGCCAGCAGCCTTCTACTAAATGAAAAACTGTTTTTT. It codes for CASSLLLNEKLFF.

The chain employs TRBV5-1 and TRBJ2-7; D might be TRBD1 (5 bases). CDR1 and CDR2 (germline): SGHRS, YFSETQ. V lost 0 bases and J lost 3, with 13 bases in between. The length of the CDR3 is 15 residues. CDR3 in DNA: TGCGCCAGCAGCTTGGAGAACAGGTTCTTCTACGAGCAGTACTTC. This translates into CASSLENRFFYEQYF.

This clonotype was detected a few times. DNA for the CDR3: TGCGCCAGCAGCTTCGTGACAGGGTCAACAGATACGCAGTATTTT. This sequence encodes CASSFVTGSTDTQYF. The rearrangement joins TRBV5-1 to TRBJ2-3; 7 nucleotides agree with TRBD1. V trimming: 2 bases; J trimming: 3 bases; junction bases outside the gene matches: 6. The CDR3 sequence is 15 residues long. The germline V gene has CDR1 SGHRS and CDR2 YFSETQ.

The chain combines TRBV6-5 with TRBJ1-4, with D maybe TRBD1 (5 bases). Looked up from germline, CDR1 is MNHEY and CDR2 is SVGAGI. Trimming cost V 4 bases and J 7 bases, with 19 bases left between them. This CDR3 spans 16 amino acids. The CDR3 sequence is CASSLVSDGGGEKLFF. The CDR3 DNA sequence: TGTGCCAGCAGTTTAGTGTCGGATGGGGGGGGTGAAAAACTGTTTTTT.

This clonotype was counted a few times. CDR3 loop: CASSQASGKNTEAFF. The DNA for the CDR3 is TGTGCCAGCAGCCAGGCATCGGGCAAGAACACTGAAGCTTTCTTT. The chain employs TRBV11-2 and TRBJ1-1; D is unresolved. Germline CDR1 and CDR2: SGHAT and FQNNGV. The CDR3 has 15 residues. V was pared by 5 bases and J by 1 base, with 14 bases between.

The chain combines TRBV29-1 with TRBJ2-3, with TRBD2 matching over 10 bases. CDR1 SQVTM and CDR2 ANQGSEA come from the germline V gene. The CDR3 consists of 15 residues. The trim removed 7 bases at V and 1 base at J, leaving 8 bases unmatched. The CDR3: CSASSGTSGTDTQYF. DNA for the CDR3: TGCAGCGCTTCCTCCGGGACTAGCGGCACAGATACGCAGTATTTT.

The chain employs TRBV3-1 and TRBJ2-5; the D gene is possibly TRBD2 (6 bases). The closer fit of TRBJ2-1 to the DNA end suggests the J call may be wrong. Germline CDR1 and CDR2: LGHDT and YNNKEL (reference sequence). This CDR3 region has 14 residues. CDR3 DNA: TGTGCCAGCAGCTCCAGAGGGGACTCCCATGAGCAGTTCTTC. This encodes CASSSRGDSHEQFF.

The rearrangement joins TRBV12-3 or TRBV12-4 to TRBJ2-1; 8 bases are shared with TRBD1. The ends lost 5 bases at V and 2 bases at J; junction bases unmatched: 17. CDR3 length: 19 amino acids. The CDR3 DNA reads as TGTGCCAGCAGTCCACGAGTTCCAAGAACAGGGGGAACCTACAATGAGCAGTTCTTC. This translates into CASSPRVPRTGGTYNEQFF.